The rows below give T cell receptor beta chains drawn from one sample of a study of memory CD4+ T cells and cytomegalovirus serostatus. Here immunoSEQ multiplex PCR was the method, and the copy in TCRdb shows in-frame clones only, minus some. The sample has approximately 61,000 clones, around 83% seen once. Specimen: memory CD4+ T cells from blood. The receptor source for this set is an adult in good health and CMV-seronegative. Each CDR3 is given with its conserved first and last residue. Each record gives: V gene, clone size, J gene, D gene, CDR3 DNA, CDR3 protein. The D gene is left open where the match is weak. Size values are once, few and many counts, or a class for expanded clones, and some rows have none.

TRBV25-1	NA	TRBJ1-6	TRBD1	TGTGCCAGCATTGGGACAGGGAAAATTTCACCCCTCCACTTT	CASIGTGKISPLHF
TRBV5-4	NA	TRBJ2-3	NA	TGTGCCAGCAGCTTGGACTCAGGAACAGATACGCAGTATTTT	CASSLDSGTDTQYF
TRBV27	once	TRBJ2-1	TRBD2	TGTGCCACCACGCGGGGGGAAAATGAGCAGTTCTTC	CATTRGENEQFF
TRBV19	NA	TRBJ2-1	TRBD2	TGTGCCAGTAGTCAGCGGGAGGGCCGCAATGAGCAGTTCTTC	CASSQREGRNEQFF
TRBV18	NA	TRBJ1-4	TRBD1	TGTGCCAGCTCACCGTCGGAGGGGGCGCGGGAAAAACTGTTTTTT	CASSPSEGAREKLFF
TRBV7-2	NA	TRBJ2-5	TRBD2	TGTGCCAGTCAGGGCTTGGGCGGGAGAGAGACCCAGTACTTC	CASQGLGGRETQYF
TRBV5-4	NA	TRBJ2-3	NA	TGTGCCAGCAGCTTTCCCTTTAGCACAGATACGCAGTATTTT	CASSFPFSTDTQYF
TRBV10-1	NA	TRBJ2-7	TRBD2	TGCGCCAGCAGTGACATGGTACTAGCGGGAGCCTACTACGAGCAGTACTTC	CASSDMVLAGAYYEQYF
TRBV7-9	few	TRBJ2-5	NA	TGTGCCAGCAGCTTAGGGGGCAGCCAAGAGACCCAGTACTTC	CASSLGGSQETQYF
TRBV2	NA	TRBJ1-1	NA	TGTGCCAGCAGTGTTCATAAGAACACTGAAGCTTTCTTT	CASSVHKNTEAFF
TRBV30	NA	TRBJ1-4	NA	TGTGCCTGGAGTGTACTCCGAGGGAAAACTAATGAAAAACTGTTTTTT	CAWSVLRGKTNEKLFF
TRBV18	medium-sized	TRBJ2-2	NA	TGTGCCAGCTCACCTCGGAGGACGACTAACACCGGGGAGCTGTTTTTT	CASSPRRTTNTGELFF
TRBV5-1	NA	TRBJ1-6	NA	TGCGCCAGCAGCAGCTCAGCAGGCGGGAATTCACCCCTCCACTTT	CASSSSAGGNSPLHF
TRBV19	NA	TRBJ2-3	NA	TGTGCCAGTAGGCCCCTGAATGACAAGGGGGCAGATACGCAGTATTTT	CASRPLNDKGADTQYF
TRBV18	NA	TRBJ2-6	NA	TGTGCCAGCTCAGGGTCGCAGTACTCTGGGGCCAACGTCCTGACTTTC	CASSGSQYSGANVLTF
TRBV7-8	NA	TRBJ2-2	TRBD2	TGTGCCAGCAGCGACCGTGGGGGGGTTGTCACCGGGGAGCTGTTTTTT	CASSDRGGVVTGELFF